These 21 T cell receptor beta chains were all obtained from the same sample, sequenced in a study of tissue T cells after allogeneic stem cell transplantation. The time point here: mouse harvest day 7 after allogeneic transplant. Mouse grafts combined 10^7 T-cell-depleted bone marrow cells with 10^6 splenic CD5+ T cells. Assay: immunoSEQ multiplex PCR; the TCRdb copy retains only in-frame clones and omits some. This sample has several thousand clones; roughly half occur once, and the top ten carry 6% to 8.5%. Sequences were obtained from gut tissue. The receptors originated from a female BALB/c mouse given C57BL/6 T cells with graft-versus-host disease after an allogeneic hematopoietic cell transplant.

Notes on this clone: Gene names follow the mouse nomenclature. Read coverage stops 1 residue before the CDR3 terminus; the germline J gene supplies the remainder. The chain carries TRBV26 and TRBJ1-1; D perhaps matches TRBD1 (5 bases). The V end was cut by 3 bases, the J end by 4 bases, with 9 bases between. This CDR3 region has 13 residues. CDR1 KGHPV and CDR2 FQNQEV come from the germline V gene (reference sequence). The CDR3 region is CASSLGGSTEVFF. The covered CDR3 bases are TGTGCCAGCAGTCTTGGGGGGAGCACAGAAGTCTTC.

On this clone: Mouse gene names and germline throughout. Sequencing ends 1 residue short of the CDR3 end; the germline J gene provides the rest. J is TRBJ2-5 and V is TRBV26; 8 nucleotides match TRBD2. The CDR3 is 14 residues long. From germline, CDR1 is KGHPV and CDR2 FQNQEV (reference sequence). Losses at the gene ends were 3 bases for V and 5 bases for J; bases not matched to a gene: 4. The CDR3 reads CASSLSGGRDTQYF. The part of the CDR3 DNA that was read is TGTGCCAGCAGTCTCTCTGGGGGGAGAGACACCCAGTAC.

This clone has more than one count but fewer than ten. Gene names and germline match the mouse. The DNA ends 1 residue before the CDR3 does, and the rest of the CDR3 is filled in from the germline J gene. This sequence joins TRBV16 and TRBJ2-1; D call uncertain. The CDR3 contains 11 residues. The germline V gene encodes CDR1 SGHSA and CDR2 FRNQAP. The V end was cut by 0 bases, the J end by 6 bases, with 0 bases between. CDR3 DNA, as far as it was read: TGTGCAAGCAGCTTAGATGCTGAGCAGTTC. This sequence encodes CASSLDAEQF. The whole CDR3 protein is CASSLDAEQFF. The full variable domain, completed using reference TRBV16 and TRBJ2-1, is NAGVIQTPRHKVTGKGQEATLWCEPISGHSAVFWYRQTIVQGLEFLTYFRNQAPIDDSGMPKERFSAQMPNQSHSTLKIQSTQPQDSAVYLCASSLDAEQFFGPGTRLTVL.

This clone was detected only a few times. Each gene name is a mouse one. The CDR3 end lies 1 residue beyond the end of the read and is filled in from the germline J gene. This chain connects TRBV12-1 to TRBJ1-6; D call uncertain. Being an ORF, TRBJ1-6 has a function that is uncertain. This CDR3 has 12 residues. CDR1 SGHSN and CDR2 HYEKVE come from the germline V gene. Trimming stripped 4 bases from V and 5 bases from J, with 5 bases between. CDR3 DNA (partial): TGTGCCAGCTCACGACATAATTCGCCCCTCTAC. This codes for CASSRHNSPLY. The whole CDR3 sequence is CASSRHNSPLYF.

There are a few counts of this clone. Germline and genes here are mouse. CDR3 amino acids: CAWSLGAINQDTQYF. CDR3 DNA (partial): TGTGCCTGGAGTCTAGGGGCAATTAACCAAGACACCCAGTAC. The chain uses TRBV31 and TRBJ2-5; D tentatively reads TRBD1 or TRBD2 (5 bases each). The read comes to an end 1 residue before the CDR3 does, leaving the germline J gene to fill in the end. CDR3 length: 15 residues. From germline, CDR1 is GKSSPN and CDR2 SITVG. The V gene lost 0 bases and the J gene lost 0 bases, with 10 bases spanning the gap.

A remark on this clone: Gene and germline names: mouse. The read ends 1 residue early relative to the CDR3; the germline J gene fills the gap. The J gene is TRBJ2-7, the V gene TRBV16; 8 bases fit TRBD2. This CDR3 has 13 amino acids. With 3 bases clipped from V and 4 bases from J, the junction kept 2 bases outside the gene matches. Germline lookup yields CDR1 SGHSA and CDR2 FRNQAP. The sequenced CDR3 bases are TGTGCAAGCAGCTTTCTGGGGGGATATGAACAGTAC. Amino acid sequence: CASSFLGGYEQY. The full-length CDR3 reads as CASSFLGGYEQYF.

This clone occurred a few times. Mouse gene names and germline throughout. The read finishes 1 residue shy of the CDR3 end, and the germline J gene is used to complete it. The V gene is TRBV26, the J gene TRBJ2-7; 10 nucleotides match TRBD2. The CDR3 covers 13 residues. CDR1 KGHPV and CDR2 FQNQEV come from the germline V gene (reference sequence). J was trimmed by 5 bases and V by 4 bases; bases with no gene match: 2. CDR3 bases read: TGTGCCAGCAGTCGCTGGGGGGGCAATGAACAGTAC. Its protein is CASSRWGGNEQY. Given in full, the CDR3 is CASSRWGGNEQYF.

Worth noting for this clone: Genes and germline are mouse. The read stops 1 residue short of the end of the CDR3; the missing end is completed from the germline J gene. V is TRBV3 and J is TRBJ2-4, with 12 bases identical to TRBD2. Looked up from germline, CDR1 is SNHLY and CDR2 is FYNGKV (reference sequence). Trimming removed 5 bases from V and 6 bases from J; junction bases left unmatched: 3. The CDR3 contains 14 residues. The CDR3 is CASSRLGGRNTLYF. CDR3 bases read: TGTGCCAGCAGCCGACTGGGGGGGCGGAACACCTTGTAC.

Turning to this clone: The genes are named according to mouse. From the germline J gene comes the end of the CDR3, since the read stops 1 residue before it. The V call is TRBV12-1, the J call TRBJ2-3; possibly TRBD2 for D (6 bases). Trimming shortened V by 2 bases and J by 3 bases, and 11 bases separated the two germline ends. CDR1 SGHSN and CDR2 HYEKVE come from the germline V gene. This CDR3 region has 14 residues. The part of the CDR3 DNA that was read is TGTGCCAGCTCTCGGGACTTGAGAGCAGAAACGCTGTAT. It translates to CASSRDLRAETLY. The full-length CDR3 reads as CASSRDLRAETLYF.

On this clone itself: The germline and genes are mouse ones. The missing CDR3 end, 1 residue past where the read stops, is filled in from the germline J gene. The chain joins TRBV26 to TRBJ2-4, with unresolved D. Germline lookup yields CDR1 KGHPV and CDR2 FQNQEV (reference sequence). V was clipped by 4 bases and J by 0 bases, with 2 bases between them. This CDR3 is built from 12 residues. The CDR3 reads CASSHSQNTLYF. The CDR3 DNA, read in part, is TGTGCCAGCAGTCACAGTCAAAACACCTTGTAC.

This clone occurred once. Any gene name here is a mouse gene name. The CDR3 is cut off 1 residue early in the read; its end comes from the germline J gene. The chain combines TRBV29 with TRBJ2-1; perhaps TRBD1 as D (6 bases). Trimming removed 3 bases at V and 3 bases at J, with 9 bases between. CDR3 length: 14 residues. Germline V gives CDR1 MSHET, CDR2 SYDVDS. This CDR3 reads CASSFIGGYAEQFF. The part of the CDR3 DNA that was read is TGTGCTAGCAGTTTCATAGGGGGCTATGCTGAGCAGTTC.

By sample share, this clone is medium-sized (0.01 to 0.1%). Mouse gene names apply. The read finishes 1 residue shy of the CDR3 end, and the germline J gene is used to complete it. The V call is TRBV1, the J call TRBJ1-5; 7 positions match TRBD1. J was trimmed by 0 bases and V by 3 bases; bases with no gene match: 2. CDR1 is NSQYPW, CDR2 LRSPGD, per germline (reference sequence). The CDR3 sequence is 15 residues long. CDR3 residues: CTCSAWTGNNQAPLF. CDR3 DNA (partial): TGCACCTGCAGTGCGTGGACAGGTAACAACCAGGCTCCGCTT.

The sample holds a few counts of this clone. All gene names here are mouse names. Read data end 1 residue before the CDR3 end; the end is taken from the germline J gene. The chain joins TRBV29 to TRBJ2-3, with 12 bases aligning to TRBD2. Germline CDR1 reads MSHET; CDR2 reads SYDVDS. The trim removed 5 bases at V and 0 bases at J, leaving 3 bases unmatched. The CDR3 consists of 16 residues. CDR3 DNA (partial): TGTGCTAGCAGTCCGGGACTGGGGGGTAGTGCAGAAACGCTGTAT. Its protein is CASSPGLGGSAETLY. The entire CDR3 reads CASSPGLGGSAETLYF.

For this clone: The listed genes are named as in mouse. The read falls 1 residue short of the CDR3 end, and the missing part is taken from the germline J gene. The chain combines TRBV13-1 with TRBJ1-1; D gene unclear. V was pared by 5 bases and J by 4 bases, with 6 bases between. From germline, CDR1 is NSHNY and CDR2 SYGAGN. This CDR3 comprises 11 residues. CDR3 bases read: TGTGCCAGCAGAGGGTTCACAGAAGTCTTC. This sequence encodes CASRGFTEVF. The CDR3 in full is CASRGFTEVFF.

As regards this clone: The germline and genes are mouse ones. The read stops 1 residue short of the end of the CDR3; the missing end is completed from the germline J gene. The chain combines TRBV23 with TRBJ1-4; the D call TRBD1 from the table was never checked on the DNA. Germline CDR1 KGHTA, CDR2 FQNQQP. CDR3 length: 14 residues. The part of the CDR3 DNA that was read is TGCTCCAGCAGTCAAGGGACAGGGAACGAAAGATTATTT. Translated: CSSSQGTGNERLF. The whole CDR3 protein is CSSSQGTGNERLFF.

Note on this clone: Here the gene names and germline are mouse. The missing CDR3 end, 1 residue past where the read stops, is filled in from the germline J gene. The V call is TRBV23, the J call TRBJ2-1; the tabulated D call, TRBD2, remains unverified against the DNA. The CDR3 totals 15 residues. Germline-derived CDR1 and CDR2 are KGHTA and FQNQQP. Partial CDR3 DNA: TGCTCCAGCAGTCATCGACTGGGGGTCTATGCTGAGCAGTTC. This encodes CSSSHRLGVYAEQF. The whole CDR3 region reads CSSSHRLGVYAEQFF.

This clone has a handful of counts. Gene and germline names: mouse. Read data end 1 residue before the CDR3 end; the end is taken from the germline J gene. V is TRBV13-3 and J is TRBJ2-7; 7 bases match TRBD2. V gave up 2 bases and J gave up 2 bases; unmatched junction bases: 4. This CDR3 contains 14 residues. The germline gives CDR1 NNHDY, CDR2 SYVADS. CDR3 amino acids: CASSEGGVTYEQYF. The CDR3 bases that were read are TGTGCCAGCAGTGAGGGGGGGGTTACCTATGAACAGTAC.

With regard to this clone: These gene names are mouse names. The read finishes 1 residue shy of the CDR3 end, and the germline J gene is used to complete it. The chain employs TRBV3 and TRBJ1-1; D call uncertain. Germline CDR1 SNHLY, CDR2 FYNGKV (reference sequence). The CDR3 consists of 12 residues. The V gene lost 4 bases and the J gene lost 1 base, with 4 bases spanning the gap. This CDR3 reads CASSSGNTEVFF. Partial CDR3 DNA: TGTGCCAGCAGCTCAGGAAACACAGAAGTCTTC.

In this sample, this clone turned up a few times. Any gene name here is a mouse gene name. The CDR3 is cut off 1 residue early in the read; its end comes from the germline J gene. This sequence joins TRBV5 and TRBJ2-4; a possible D gene is TRBD1 (6 bases). Germline CDR1 and CDR2: LGHNA and YNLKQL (reference sequence). Deletions cut 4 bases from V and 1 base from J, with 9 bases between. This CDR3 is built from 14 residues. The CDR3 loop reads CASSPGQRQNTLYF. CDR3 DNA, as far as it was read: TGTGCCAGCAGCCCTGGACAGCGTCAAAACACCTTGTAC.

This clone came up a few times. Gene names are mouse gene names. With the read ending 1 residue before the CDR3 end, the germline J gene is used to fill in that end. The chain employs TRBV13-1 and TRBJ2-5; TRBD1 aligns across 8 bases. CDR1 is NSHNY, CDR2 SYGAGN, per germline. The ends lost 2 bases at V and 5 bases at J; junction bases unmatched: 1. This CDR3 is 13 amino acids long. CDR3 sequence: CASSDDRGDTQYF. Incomplete CDR3 DNA: TGTGCCAGCAGTGACGACAGGGGAGACACCCAGTAC.

On this clone: Each gene name is a mouse one. CDR3 in amino acids: CASSLYNYAEQFF. Incomplete CDR3 DNA: TGTGCCAGCAGTCTGTACAACTATGCTGAGCAGTTC. V usage is TRBV26 and J usage is TRBJ2-1, with D hard to call. The observed sequence ends 1 residue before the CDR3 terminus, with the missing tail filled in from the germline J gene. The V gene's germline CDR1 is KGHPV and CDR2 FQNQEV (reference sequence). V shed 1 base and J shed 1 base, with 2 bases lying between them. The CDR3 runs to 13 residues.